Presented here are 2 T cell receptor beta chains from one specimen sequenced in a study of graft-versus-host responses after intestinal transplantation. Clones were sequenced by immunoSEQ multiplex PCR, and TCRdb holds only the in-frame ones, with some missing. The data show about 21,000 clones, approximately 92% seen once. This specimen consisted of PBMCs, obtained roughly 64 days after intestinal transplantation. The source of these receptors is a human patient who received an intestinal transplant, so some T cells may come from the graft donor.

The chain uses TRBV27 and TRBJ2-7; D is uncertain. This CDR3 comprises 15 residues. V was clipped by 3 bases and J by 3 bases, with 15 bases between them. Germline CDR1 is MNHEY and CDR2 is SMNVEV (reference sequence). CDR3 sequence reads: CASSFAAGERYEQYF. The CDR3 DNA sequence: TGTGCCAGCAGTTTTGCGGCAGGAGAACGCTACGAGCAGTACTTC.

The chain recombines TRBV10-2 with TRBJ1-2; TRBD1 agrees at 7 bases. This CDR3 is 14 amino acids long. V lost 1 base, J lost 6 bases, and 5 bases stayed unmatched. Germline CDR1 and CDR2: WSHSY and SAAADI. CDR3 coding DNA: TGCGCCAGCAGTGAGTTCAGGGGGACCGATGGCTACACCTTC. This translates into CASSEFRGTDGYTF.